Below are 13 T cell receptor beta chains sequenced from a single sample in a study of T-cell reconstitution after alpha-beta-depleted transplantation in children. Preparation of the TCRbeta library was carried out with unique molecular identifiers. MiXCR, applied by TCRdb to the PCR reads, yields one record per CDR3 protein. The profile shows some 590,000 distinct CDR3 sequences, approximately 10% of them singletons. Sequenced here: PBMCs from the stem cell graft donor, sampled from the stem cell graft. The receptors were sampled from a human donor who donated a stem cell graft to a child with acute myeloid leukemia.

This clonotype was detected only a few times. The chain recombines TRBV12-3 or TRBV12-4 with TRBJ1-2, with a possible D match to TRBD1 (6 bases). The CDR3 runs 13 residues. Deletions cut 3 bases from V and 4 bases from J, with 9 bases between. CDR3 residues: CASSFPGVYGYTF. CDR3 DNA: TGTGCCAGCAGTTTCCCAGGGGTCTATGGCTACACCTTC.

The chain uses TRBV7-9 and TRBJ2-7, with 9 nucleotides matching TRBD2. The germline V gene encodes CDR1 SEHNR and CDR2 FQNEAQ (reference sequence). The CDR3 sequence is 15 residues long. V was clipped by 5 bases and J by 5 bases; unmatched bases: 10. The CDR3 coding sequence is TGTGCCAGCAGCCCACGGTTAGCGGGAGATCACGAGCAGTACTTC. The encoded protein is CASSPRLAGDHEQYF.

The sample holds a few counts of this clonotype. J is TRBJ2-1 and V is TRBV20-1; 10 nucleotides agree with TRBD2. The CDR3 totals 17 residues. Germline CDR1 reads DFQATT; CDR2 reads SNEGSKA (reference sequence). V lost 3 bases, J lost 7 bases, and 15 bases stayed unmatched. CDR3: CSARDPGAGGPSNEQFF. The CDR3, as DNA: TGCAGTGCTAGGGACCCTGGAGCGGGAGGGCCGAGTAATGAGCAGTTCTTC.

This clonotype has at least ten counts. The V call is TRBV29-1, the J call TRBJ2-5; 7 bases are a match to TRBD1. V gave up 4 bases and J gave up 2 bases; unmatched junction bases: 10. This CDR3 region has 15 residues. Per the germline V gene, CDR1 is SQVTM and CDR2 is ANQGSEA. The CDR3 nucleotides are TGCAGCGTTGTCCGACCGGGACAGTCACAAGAGACCCAGTACTTC. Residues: CSVVRPGQSQETQYF.

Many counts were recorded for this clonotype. The CDR3 reads CASSYSAGNTEAFF. Written as DNA, the CDR3 is TGTGCCAGCAGTTACTCTGCAGGGAACACTGAAGCTTTCTTT. The rearrangement links TRBV6-5 to TRBJ1-1; D is undetermined. V lost 0 bases to trimming and J lost 1 base, with 6 bases between them. This CDR3 has 14 residues. CDR1 and CDR2 from the germline V gene are MNHEY and SVGAGI.

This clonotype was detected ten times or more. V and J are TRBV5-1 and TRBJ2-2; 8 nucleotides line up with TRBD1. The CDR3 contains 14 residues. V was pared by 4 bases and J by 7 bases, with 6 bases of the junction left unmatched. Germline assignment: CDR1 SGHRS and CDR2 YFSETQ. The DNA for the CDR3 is TGCGCCAGCAGCGGCAGGGGGCCGGACGGGGAGCTGTTTTTT. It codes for CASSGRGPDGELFF.

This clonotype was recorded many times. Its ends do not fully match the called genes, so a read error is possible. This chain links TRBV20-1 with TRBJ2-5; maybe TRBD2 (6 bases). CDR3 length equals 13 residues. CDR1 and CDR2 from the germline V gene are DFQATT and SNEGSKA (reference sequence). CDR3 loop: CSARAGGQETQYF. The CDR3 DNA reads TGCAGTGCAAGAGCGGGTGGGCAAGAGACCCAGTACTTC.

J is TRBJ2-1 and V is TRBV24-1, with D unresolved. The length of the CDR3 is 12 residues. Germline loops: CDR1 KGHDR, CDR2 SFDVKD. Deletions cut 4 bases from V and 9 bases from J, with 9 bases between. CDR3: CATSDPHSEQFF. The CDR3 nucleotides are TGTGCCACCAGTGACCCACATAGTGAGCAGTTCTTC.

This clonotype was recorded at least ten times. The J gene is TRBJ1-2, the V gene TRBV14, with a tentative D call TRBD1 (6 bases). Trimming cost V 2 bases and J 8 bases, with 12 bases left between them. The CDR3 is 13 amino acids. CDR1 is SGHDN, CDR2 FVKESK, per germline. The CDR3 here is CASSQRTAGGYTF. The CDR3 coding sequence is TGTGCCAGCAGCCAAAGGACAGCGGGAGGCTACACCTTC.

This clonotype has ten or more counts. CDR3 DNA sequence: TGCAGTGCCTACCCGGGTAATACAGATACGCAGTATTTT. Translating gives CSAYPGNTDTQYF. The chain recombines TRBV20-1 with TRBJ2-3, with no clear D. Germline CDR1 and CDR2: DFQATT and SNEGSKA (reference sequence). The CDR3 consists of 13 residues. V lost 6 bases and J lost 3, with 13 bases in between.

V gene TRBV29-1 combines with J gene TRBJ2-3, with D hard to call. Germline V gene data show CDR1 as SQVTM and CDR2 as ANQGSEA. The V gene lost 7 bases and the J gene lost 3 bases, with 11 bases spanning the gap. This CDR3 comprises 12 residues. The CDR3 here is CSAVTWTDTQYF. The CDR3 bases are TGCAGCGCCGTTACGTGGACAGATACGCAGTATTTT.

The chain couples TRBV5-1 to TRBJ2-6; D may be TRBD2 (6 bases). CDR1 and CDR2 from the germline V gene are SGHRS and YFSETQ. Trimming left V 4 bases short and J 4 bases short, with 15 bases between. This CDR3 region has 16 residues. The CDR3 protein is CASSAGPGSGANVLTF. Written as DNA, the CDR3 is TGCGCCAGCAGCGCGGGACCCGGTAGCGGGGCCAACGTCCTGACTTTC.

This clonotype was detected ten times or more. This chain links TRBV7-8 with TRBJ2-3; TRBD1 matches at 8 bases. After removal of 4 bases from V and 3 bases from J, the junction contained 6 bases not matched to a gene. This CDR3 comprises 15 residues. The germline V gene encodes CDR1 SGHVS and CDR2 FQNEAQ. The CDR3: CASSSDGQGTDTQYF. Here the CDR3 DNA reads TGTGCCAGCAGCTCTGACGGACAGGGAACAGATACGCAGTATTTT. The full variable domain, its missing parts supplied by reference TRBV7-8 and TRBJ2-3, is GAGVSQSPRYKVAKRGQDVALRCDPISGHVSLFWYQQALGQGPEFLTYFQNEAQLDKSGLPSDRFFAERPEGSVSTLKIQRTQQEDSAVYLCASSSDGQGTDTQYFGPGTRLTVL.